These 21 T cell receptor beta chains were all obtained from the same sample, sequenced in a study of T cell responses to AZD1222 COVID-19 vaccine. Sequenced by immunoSEQ multiplex PCR; TCRdb stores in-frame clones only, minus some. This repertoire shows tens of thousands of clones, just over 90% found once; its top ten account for 6.3%. The sample here was peripheral blood, taken 28 days after the second dose of the MenACWY control vaccine. These receptor sequences come from an adult who received the MenACWY meningococcal vaccine as a control.

The chain uses TRBV7-2 and TRBJ2-1, with TRBD2 as a possible D gene (6 bases). Germline V CDR1 and CDR2: SGHTA, FQGNSA. Trimming removed 3 bases at V and 9 bases at J, with 15 bases between. There are 14 residues in the CDR3. The CDR3 is CASSFKRMGGEQFF. CDR3 in DNA: TGTGCCAGCAGCTTTAAGCGGATGGGAGGTGAGCAGTTCTTC.

This chain joins TRBV28 and TRBJ1-6, with TRBD1 identical over 7 bases. With V trimmed by 6 bases and J by 10 bases, 9 bases remained unmatched. Germline V gene lookup returns CDR1 MDHEN and CDR2 SYDVKM. CDR3 length equals 14 residues. Here the CDR3 reads CASSSTGVGSPLHF. CDR3 bases: TGTGCCAGCAGCTCTACAGGGGTCGGATCACCCCTCCACTTT.

This CDR3 is CASSWEGTYGYTF. The DNA for the CDR3 is TGTGCCAGCAGTTGGGAGGGAACGTATGGCTACACCTTC. This chain joins TRBV12-3 or TRBV12-4 and TRBJ1-2; D not certain. Trimming shortened V by 4 bases and J by 5 bases, and 11 bases separated the two germline ends. CDR3 length equals 13 residues.

In this sample, this clone turned up a few times. The V and J genes are TRBV6-2 or TRBV6-3 and TRBJ1-2; no reliable D call. CDR3 length: 13 amino acids. Germline-derived CDR1 and CDR2 are MNHEY and SVGEGT. V shed 6 bases and J shed 4 bases, with 12 bases lying between them. The CDR3 DNA reads as TGTGCCAGCAGCACAGAGACGAGCTATGGCTACACCTTC. This sequence encodes CASSTETSYGYTF.

This clone has a single count. DNA for the CDR3: TGTGCCAGCTCACCAGGAAGGGATGGCTACACCTTC. Its translation is CASSPGRDGYTF. J is TRBJ1-2 and V is TRBV18; D is uncertain. V was cut by 2 bases and J by 6 bases, with 7 bases left in between. The CDR3 is made up of 12 amino acids. Looked up from germline, CDR1 is KGHSH and CDR2 is LQKENI.

The V gene is TRBV29-1, the J gene TRBJ2-5; possibly TRBD2 for D (7 bases). The J call may be faulty, since TRBJ2-7 better matches the DNA end. The CDR3 has 11 residues. The V gene's germline CDR1 is SQVTM and CDR2 ANQGSEA. The DNA of the CDR3 is TGCAGCGTTGAGGGGGGGCACGAGCAGTACTTC. This gives the protein CSVEGGHEQYF.

V and J are TRBV2 and TRBJ1-2, with D maybe TRBD1 (6 bases). The CDR3 length is 12 residues. Germline CDR1 and CDR2: SNHLY and FYNNEI. V was cut by 6 bases and J by 7 bases, with 12 bases left in between. CDR3 sequence (DNA): TGTGCCAGCAGACGGACAGAGAGTGGCTACACCTTC. Translated, it gives CASRRTESGYTF. Full variable domain (remainder filled in from reference TRBV2 and TRBJ1-2): EPEVTQTPSHQVTQMGQEVILRCVPISNHLYFYWYRQILGQKVEFLVSFYNNEISEKSEIFDDQFSVERPDGSNFTLKIRSTKLEDSAMYFCASRRTESGYTFGSGTRLTVV.

In DNA form, the CDR3 reads TGCGCCAGCAGATGGGATTCCGTTGCGGAGACCCAGTACTTC. Protein sequence: CASRWDSVAETQYF. V usage is TRBV5-1 and J usage is TRBJ2-5; D unresolved. The germline V gene encodes CDR1 SGHRS and CDR2 YFSETQ. Trimming cost V 5 bases and J 5 bases, with 16 bases left between them. The CDR3 loop spans 14 amino acids.

This chain links TRBV28 with TRBJ1-5; 8 bases line up with TRBD1. The trim removed 2 bases at V and 7 bases at J, leaving 4 bases unmatched. CDR1 is MDHEN and CDR2 is SYDVKM in the germline V gene. CDR3 length equals 14 residues. The CDR3 spells CASSLGQGFQPQHF. The CDR3, as DNA: TGTGCCAGCAGTTTAGGACAGGGATTCCAGCCCCAGCATTTT.

The J gene is TRBJ2-2, the V gene TRBV27; maybe TRBD1 (6 bases). CDR3 size: 14 residues. The germline gives CDR1 MNHEY, CDR2 SMNVEV (reference sequence). Trimming cost V 6 bases and J 3 bases, with 11 bases left between them. The CDR3 spells CASRPGQDTGELFF. The CDR3 DNA is TGTGCCAGCAGACCGGGACAAGACACCGGGGAGCTGTTTTTT.

This clone was observed a single time. The rearrangement uses TRBV28 and TRBJ2-1, with D possibly matching TRBD2 (6 bases). With 7 bases removed from V and 2 bases from J, the gap between germline ends came to 18 bases. Germline V lookup: CDR1 MDHEN, CDR2 SYDVKM. The CDR3 contains 16 residues. This CDR3 reads CASKSPRGTPYNEQFF. DNA of the CDR3: TGTGCCAGCAAATCCCCCCGGGGGACGCCCTACAATGAGCAGTTCTTC.

This rearrangement joins TRBV28 to TRBJ1-6; 10 positions match TRBD1. The CDR3 has 15 residues. Trimming took 4 bases from V and 6 from J; bases not matched to a gene: 3. Germline V gene data show CDR1 as MDHEN and CDR2 as SYDVKM. CDR3 in amino acids: CASSSDRGPNSPLHF. The DNA for the CDR3 is TGTGCCAGCAGTTCTGACAGGGGGCCTAATTCACCCCTCCACTTT.

This chain links TRBV19 with TRBJ2-1; D uncertain. CDR1 LNHDA and CDR2 SQIVND come from the germline V gene (reference sequence). CDR3 length: 14 amino acids. The V end lost 2 bases, the J end lost 0 bases, and 5 bases lay between the germline ends. This chain's CDR3 is CASSISSSYNEQFF. CDR3 bases: TGTGCCAGTAGTATATCGAGCTCCTACAATGAGCAGTTCTTC. Drawing the rest from reference TRBV19 and TRBJ2-1, the complete variable domain is DGGITQSPKYLFRKEGQNVTLSCEQNLNHDAMYWYRQDPGQGLRLIYYSQIVNDFQKGDIAEGYSVSREKKESFPLTVTSAQKNPTAFYLCASSISSSYNEQFFGPGTRLTVL.

This clone was recorded once. This chain's CDR3 is CASSQDTGSSYEQYF. The CDR3 DNA is TGCGCCAGCAGCCAAGATACAGGGTCCTCCTACGAGCAGTACTTC. The chain employs TRBV4-1 and TRBJ2-7; D perhaps matches TRBD1 (6 bases). Trimming pared 0 bases from V and 0 bases from J, leaving 9 bases between. From germline, CDR1 is MGHRA and CDR2 YSYEKL. This CDR3 region has 15 residues.

V is TRBV14 and J is TRBJ1-6; 7 nucleotides line up with TRBD1. The germline gives CDR1 SGHDN, CDR2 FVKESK. J lost 10 bases, V lost 5 bases, and 5 bases had no gene match. The CDR3 extends over 13 amino acids. CDR3 nucleotide sequence: TGTGCCAGCAGCTTCACAGGGGAATCACCCCTCCACTTT. Protein sequence: CASSFTGESPLHF.

The chain has TRBV24-1 and TRBJ2-1; 10 nucleotides agree with TRBD2. This CDR3 has 15 amino acids. From germline, CDR1 is KGHDR and CDR2 SFDVKD. The V gene end was trimmed by 5 bases and the J gene end by 10 bases; junction bases not matched to a gene: 10. CDR3 protein: CATSGTSGPKGEQFF. CDR3 nucleotide sequence: TGTGCCACCAGTGGGACTAGCGGACCTAAGGGAGAGCAGTTCTTC.

This chain links TRBV21-1 with TRBJ1-2. TRBV21-1 is deemed a pseudogene. The CDR3 contains 15 residues. CDR3: CASSKRRSTNYGYTF. The DNA of the CDR3 is TGTGCCAGCAGCAAACGAAGGAGTACTAACTATGGCTACACCTTC.

The V and J genes are TRBV7-2 and TRBJ1-2; 7 nucleotides line up with TRBD1. This CDR3 has 14 residues. Losses at the gene ends were 1 base for V and 4 bases for J; bases not matched to a gene: 3. Germline lookup yields CDR1 SGHTA and CDR2 FQGNSA. The CDR3 coding sequence is TGTGCCAGCAGCTTAGACAGGGGTATCTATGGCTACACCTTC. Translated: CASSLDRGIYGYTF. The whole variable domain, filled in from reference TRBV7-2 and TRBJ1-2, reads GAGVSQSPSNKVTEKGKDVELRCDPISGHTALYWYRQSLGQGLEFLIYFQGNSAPDKSGLPSDRFSAERTGGSVSTLTIQRTQQEDSAVYLCASSLDRGIYGYTFGSGTRLTVV.

The CDR3 sequence is CASSPATGAGEQYF. The CDR3 DNA reads TGTGCCAGTAGTCCTGCCACAGGGGCCGGCGAGCAGTACTTC. The rearrangement links TRBV19 to TRBJ2-7, with 7 positions matching TRBD1. With 5 bases clipped from V and 6 bases from J, the junction kept 10 bases outside the gene matches. Germline V lookup: CDR1 LNHDA, CDR2 SQIVND (reference sequence). This CDR3 is built from 14 residues.

The V and J genes are TRBV28 and TRBJ2-5; the match to TRBD1 covers 9 bases. Germline-derived CDR1 and CDR2 are MDHEN and SYDVKM. The CDR3 totals 17 residues. With 7 bases clipped from V and 2 bases from J, the junction kept 14 bases outside the gene matches. This CDR3 is CASTVGMGTGFQETQYF. The CDR3 DNA reads TGTGCCAGCACCGTCGGTATGGGGACAGGGTTTCAAGAGACCCAGTACTTC.

The chain uses TRBV30 and TRBJ2-7; 7 nucleotides match TRBD2. CDR1 and CDR2 from the germline V gene are GTSNPN and SVGIG (reference sequence). This CDR3 is built from 15 residues. V lost 0 bases, J lost 0 bases, and 5 bases stayed unmatched. The CDR3 loop reads CAWSVLGGGSYEQYF. In nucleotides, the CDR3 is TGTGCCTGGAGTGTACTTGGCGGGGGCTCCTACGAGCAGTACTTC. Combining the CDR3 with reference TRBV30 and TRBJ2-7 gives the whole variable domain SQTIHQWPATLVQPVGSPLSLECTVEGTSNPNLYWYRQAAGRGLQLLFYSVGIGQISSEVPQNLSASRPQDRQFILSSKKLLLSDSGFYLCAWSVLGGGSYEQYFGPGTRLTVT.